This TCR beta chain came from a study of blood T cell repertoires in COVID-19. About the research overall: PBMCs, B-cell-depleted T cells, or T cells provided the cDNA or gDNA that made up the material.

Original methodology: By means of reference gene primer amplification, nucleated cell counts were estimated. TCRdb keeps only in-frame clones here, not all; method: immunoSEQ multiplex PCR. The D gene and trimming were derived from the DNA, and the V and J assignments and clone size from that table. The sample carries more than 300,000 clones, 88% recorded once. Germline V lookup: CDR1 LNHNV, CDR2 YYDKDF (reference sequence). This CDR3 spans 13 amino acids. V was trimmed by 0 bases and J by 5 bases, leaving 5 bases between them. The chain has TRBV15 and TRBJ1-5; D unresolved. Sequencing was carried out using peripheral blood. The source is a woman aged 25-40 years with COVID-19, enrolled during active disease. The DNA of the CDR3 is TGTGCCACCAGCAGAGATCGGTATCAGCCCCAGCATTTT. Translated, it gives CATSRDRYQPQHF.